This passage covers 24 T cell receptor beta chains from one sample sequenced in a study of CD8+CD57+ T cells in acquired aplastic anemia listed by TCRdb under 2018. Flow cytometry had shown CD8+CD57+ cell expansion in the patients selected for sequencing. The sequencer was an Illumina HiSeq 2000. Profiling of TCR beta VDJ combinations and CDR3 sequences used genomic DNA as the template. TCRdb handled the public reads itself, with Q25 trimming in fastp and clone calling in MiXCR, and kept productive beta chains. A single entry per CDR3 protein holds the most common genes and DNA from its merged rows. The sample records 150,000 to 200,000 distinct CDR3 sequences, approximately 52% of which are singletons. The ten largest clones represent roughly 2% of the sample. Material for sequencing was sorted CD4+, CD8+, or CD8+CD57+ T cells (not recorded which) from PBMCs. These receptors were collected from a human donor with aplastic anemia.

This chain joins TRBV24-1 and TRBJ2-1; 10 nucleotides line up with TRBD1. V was clipped by 0 bases and J by 9 bases; unmatched bases: 7. The CDR3 has 16 residues. Germline V gene sequence: CDR1 KGHDR, CDR2 SFDVKD. The CDR3 DNA reads as TGTGCCACCAGTGATTTGCAGGTGACAGGGGGCACTGAGCAGTTCTTC. It is translated as CATSDLQVTGGTEQFF.

This clonotype came up many times. The chain combines TRBV20-1 with TRBJ1-1, with D uncertain. This CDR3 comprises 11 residues. Germline CDR1 is DFQATT and CDR2 is SNEGSKA (reference sequence). V was pared by 5 bases and J by 4 bases, with 8 bases between. The CDR3 sequence: CSAGPSTEAFF. For the CDR3, the DNA is TGCAGTGCTGGACCGAGCACTGAAGCTTTCTTT.

V gene TRBV9 combines with J gene TRBJ1-4; D unresolved. Trimming stripped 0 bases from V and 13 bases from J, with 10 bases between. CDR1 SGDLS and CDR2 YYNGEE come from the germline V gene. The CDR3 sequence is 12 residues long. CDR3 in amino acids: CASSVAGSGLFF. The CDR3 DNA is TGTGCCAGCAGCGTAGCGGGAAGCGGACTGTTTTTT.

V and J are TRBV7-7 and TRBJ2-3; D is possibly TRBD2 (6 bases). This CDR3 has 15 residues. Germline V CDR1 and CDR2: SSHAT, FNYEAQ (reference sequence). The CDR3 bases are TGTGCTAGAGCTTACCGCGGCGGGGAGACAGATACGCAGTATTTT. It translates to CARAYRGGETDTQYF.

Worth noting for this clonotype: This may stem from a read error, because a much larger clone lies one nucleotide away. V and J are TRBV6-1 and TRBJ1-6; the D gene is possibly TRBD1 (6 bases). The CDR3 has 15 amino acids. Germline V gives CDR1 MNHNS, CDR2 SASEGT. CDR3 DNA sequence: TGTGCCAGCGGCCGACAGGAAAGTAATAATCCACCCCTCCACTTT. Residues: CASGRQESNNPPLHF.

In this sample, this clonotype turned up once. The rearrangement joins TRBV24-1 to TRBJ2-7, with TRBD1 identical over 9 bases. V lost 8 bases to trimming and J lost 0 bases; unmatched junction nucleotides: 4. The CDR3 length is 14 residues. Germline CDR1 is KGHDR and CDR2 is SFDVKD. The CDR3, as DNA: TGTGCCACCAAAGGGACAGGGCACTCCTACGAGCAGTACTTC. This sequence encodes CATKGTGHSYEQYF.

The chain uses TRBV4-1 and TRBJ2-7; D may be TRBD2 (5 bases). Germline CDR1 reads MGHRA; CDR2 reads YSYEKL. Trimming removed 2 bases at V and 4 bases at J, with 18 bases between. CDR3 length equals 16 residues. The CDR3 loop is CASSQMGELGSYEQYF. Written as DNA, the CDR3 is TGCGCCAGCAGCCAAATGGGAGAATTGGGTAGTTACGAGCAGTACTTC.

The chain carries TRBV28 and TRBJ1-4, with unresolved D. The V gene lost 7 bases and the J gene lost 4 bases, with 10 bases spanning the gap. The CDR3 totals 13 residues. Per the germline V gene, CDR1 is MDHEN and CDR2 is SYDVKM. CDR3 DNA sequence: TGTGCCAGCACTTCCACTCATAATGAAAAACTGTTTTTT. Residues: CASTSTHNEKLFF. The whole variable domain, remainder taken from reference TRBV28 and TRBJ1-4, is DVKVTQSSRYLVKRTGEKVFLECVQDMDHENMFWYRQDPGLGLRLIYFSYDVKMKEKGDIPEGYSVSREKKERFSLILESASTNQTSMYLCASTSTHNEKLFFGSGTQLSVL.

This chain uses TRBV19 with TRBJ1-1; maybe TRBD1 (6 bases). The germline gives CDR1 LNHDA, CDR2 SQIVND (reference sequence). This CDR3 contains 14 residues. V shed 2 bases and J shed 1 base, with 8 bases lying between them. Written as DNA, the CDR3 is TGTGCCAGTAGTATATTACAGGGGAACACTGAAGCTTTCTTT. It specifies CASSILQGNTEAFF.

This clonotype was counted ten times or more. This rearrangement joins TRBV20-1 to TRBJ1-5; 7 bases match TRBD1. The CDR3 has 13 amino acids. With V trimmed by 3 bases and J by 4 bases, 3 bases remained unmatched. Germline values: CDR1 DFQATT, CDR2 SNEGSKA (reference sequence). CDR3 in DNA: TGCAGTGCTAGCGCAGGGGGGAATCAGCCCCAGCATTTT. Its protein is CSASAGGNQPQHF.

Notes on this clonotype: As the CDR3 is not closed by the conserved phenylalanine or tryptophan, this likely results from a read error. This chain uses TRBV7-7 with TRBJ2-5; D unresolved. The CDR3 covers 14 residues. The germline V gene encodes CDR1 SSHAT and CDR2 FNYEAQ (reference sequence). The DNA for the CDR3 is TGTGCTAGCAGCTTAGGCAGGTTGGGAGAGACCCAGTACCTC. Its protein product is CASSLGRLGETQYL.

For this clonotype: This sequence may be a read error, since a much larger clone differs from it by one base. This rearrangement joins TRBV7-9 to TRBJ1-5; 7 bases match TRBD1. The J segment lost 4 bases and the V segment lost 4 bases, leaving 1 base of the junction unmatched. The CDR3 is 13 residues long. Germline lookup yields CDR1 SEHNR and CDR2 FQNEAQ (reference sequence). CDR3 sequence: CASSWGQNQPQHF. As DNA, the CDR3 is TGTGCCAGCAGCTGGGGACAGAATCAGCCCCAGCATTTT. Combining the CDR3 with reference TRBV7-9 and TRBJ1-5 gives the whole variable domain DTGVSQNPRHKITKRGQNVTFRCDPISEHNRLYWYRQTLGQGPEFLTYFQNEAQLEKSRLLSDRFSAERPKGSFSTLEIQRTEQGDSAMYLCASSWGQNQPQHFGDGTRLSIL.

As for this clonotype: Possible read error: a much larger clone is one base away. In this CDR3 the conserved last residue, phenylalanine or tryptophan, is missing, so a read error is likely. The chain employs TRBV6-5 and TRBJ2-5; 8 nucleotides match TRBD2. J lost 4 bases, V lost 4 bases, and 8 bases had no gene match. The germline CDR1 and CDR2 sequences are MNHEY and SVGAGI. The CDR3 contains 15 residues. CDR3 DNA: TGTGCCAGCAGTTGGGCTAGCGGGCAGACAGAGACCCAGTACCTC. It translates to CASSWASGQTETQYL.

This chain uses TRBV19 with TRBJ1-3, with D tentatively TRBD1 (5 bases). The V gene's germline CDR1 is LNHDA and CDR2 SQIVND (reference sequence). The CDR3 sequence is 13 residues long. The V end was cut by 4 bases, the J end by 2 bases, with 6 bases between. CDR3: CASSTGPGNTIYF. CDR3 coding DNA: TGTGCCAGTAGTACAGGGCCTGGAAACACCATATATTTT. Looking up the rest from reference TRBV19 and TRBJ1-3 gives the full variable domain: DGGITQSPKYLFRKEGQNVTLSCEQNLNHDAMYWYRQDPGQGLRLIYYSQIVNDFQKGDIAEGYSVSREKKESFPLTVTSAQKNPTAFYLCASSTGPGNTIYFGEGSWLTVV.

This clonotype was observed once. As the CDR3 is not closed by the conserved phenylalanine or tryptophan, this likely results from a read error. The chain uses TRBV10-3 and TRBJ1-3, with D unclear. In germline, CDR1 is ENHRY, CDR2 SYGVKD. CDR3 length: 16 residues. V was pared by 2 bases and J by 7 bases, with 18 bases between. CDR3 DNA sequence: TGTGCCATCAGTGAGGCGGGCCTCGCTCTTGGGAACACCATATATTCT. It is translated as CAISEAGLALGNTIYS.

Ten or more counts support this clonotype. The CDR3 region is CASSPDSGNSPLHF. For the CDR3, the DNA is TGTGCCAGCTCCCCGGACTCGGGGAATTCACCCCTCCACTTT. The chain combines TRBV3-1 with TRBJ1-6; D uncertain. Between the trimmed V and J ends, which lost 8 bases and 7 bases, there was a span of 15 bases. CDR1 is LGHDT and CDR2 is YNNKEL in the germline V gene (reference sequence). This CDR3 comprises 14 residues.

This clonotype showed up many times. The gene calls are TRBV3-1 and TRBJ1-6; 8 nucleotides match TRBD1. CDR3 length: 16 amino acids. Trimming cost V 1 base and J 9 bases; bases outside gene matches: 8. CDR1 is LGHDT and CDR2 is YNNKEL in the germline V gene (reference sequence). In DNA form, the CDR3 reads TGTGCCAGCAGCCAAGGCTCGCAGGGGGCGCGTTCACCCCTCCACTTT. Translation: CASSQGSQGARSPLHF.

CDR3 DNA: TGTGCCAGCAGCTTGGATAGGGGTGCGATCTCCTACAATGAGCAGTTCTTC. Its protein is CASSLDRGAISYNEQFF. The chain has TRBV5-4 and TRBJ2-1, with D possibly TRBD1 on 5 matching bases. Trimming removed 0 bases at V and 0 bases at J, with 13 bases between. CDR1 and CDR2 from the germline V gene are SGHNT and YYREEE (reference sequence). The CDR3 has 17 amino acids.

In this sample, this clonotype turned up many times. V is TRBV18 and J is TRBJ2-3; D is perhaps TRBD2 (5 bases). The CDR3 runs to 15 residues. Trimming shortened V by 3 bases and J by 3 bases, and 13 bases separated the two germline ends. The germline V gene has CDR1 KGHSH and CDR2 LQKENI. The DNA of the CDR3 is TGTGCCAGCTCACCGAGCACCCCGGGGACAGATACGCAGTATTTT. It codes for CASSPSTPGTDTQYF.

As for this clonotype: This likely comes from a read error, as the CDR3 has no conserved phenylalanine or tryptophan at its end. The DNA is left out, because the CDR3 cannot be placed on it with certainty; the CDR3 is given as TCRdb lists it. The chain has TRBV20-1 and TRBJ2-7; TRBD1 is taken as the D call from the table, unchecked against the DNA. Germline values: CDR1 DFQATT, CDR2 SNEGSKA (reference sequence). Both ends counted, the CDR3 spans 8 residues. The CDR3 loop is CSARGPGT.

This clonotype showed up many times. This chain joins TRBV2 and TRBJ2-3; the match to TRBD1 covers 8 bases. The junction had 14 bases not matched to a gene; V was cut back by 8 bases and J by 4 bases. CDR3 size: 16 residues. Per germline, CDR1 SNHLY and CDR2 FYNNEI. The CDR3: CASDKKDREFADTQYF. Written as DNA, the CDR3 is TGTGCCAGCGACAAAAAGGACAGGGAATTCGCAGATACGCAGTATTTT. Based on the CDR3 plus reference TRBV2 and TRBJ2-3, the full variable domain is EPEVTQTPSHQVTQMGQEVILRCVPISNHLYFYWYRQILGQKVEFLVSFYNNEISEKSEIFDDQFSVERPDGSNFTLKIRSTKLEDSAMYFCASDKKDREFADTQYFGPGTRLTVL.

The table lists this clonotype with a few counts. CDR3 region: CATSRDRGYTEAFF. CDR3 nucleotides: TGTGCCACCAGCAGAGACAGGGGATACACTGAAGCTTTCTTT. The V and J genes are TRBV15 and TRBJ1-1, with D possibly being TRBD1 (6 bases). The CDR3 consists of 14 residues. Germline V lookup: CDR1 LNHNV, CDR2 YYDKDF (reference sequence). V was trimmed by 0 bases and J by 3 bases, leaving 8 bases between them.

The chain employs TRBV9 and TRBJ2-7; D is uncertain. There are 12 residues in the CDR3. Germline lookup yields CDR1 SGDLS and CDR2 YYNGEE. The V end was cut by 7 bases, the J end by 3 bases, with 11 bases between. CDR3 nucleotides: TGTGCCAGCCGTACCCAGAGCTACGAGCAGTACTTC. This gives the protein CASRTQSYEQYF.

The chain couples TRBV10-3 to TRBJ1-4, with D uncertain. With 7 bases removed from V and 5 bases from J, the gap between germline ends came to 8 bases. This CDR3 contains 12 residues. Per the germline V gene, CDR1 is ENHRY and CDR2 is SYGVKD. CDR3 bases: TGTGCCATCATGGCAGAGAATGAAAAACTGTTTTTT. This codes for CAIMAENEKLFF.